This T cell receptor (beta chain) came from a study of OX40 agonist ivuxolimab in advanced cancers. Study-level background: Patients' therapy was ivuxolimab, an antibody that acts as an agonist of OX40 (CD134). Partial responses, seen in three patients, involved one hepatocellular carcinoma and two cutaneous melanomas. The dose-escalation cohort was approximately 85% male, with a mean age of 60 years, ranging roughly 20 to 90.

This CDR3 is 12 amino acids long. Germline V CDR1 and CDR2: MDHEN, SYDVKM. Trimming pared 11 bases from V and 0 bases from J, leaving 11 bases between. Clones were read by immunoSEQ multiplex PCR, and TCRdb kept only the in-frame ones, dropping some. The data show tens of thousands of clones, roughly 82% seen once. V gene TRBV28 combines with J gene TRBJ2-7, with D possibly called TRBD1 or TRBD2 (5 bases each). The source is an adult with an advanced solid tumor such as melanoma, head and neck, liver or kidney cancer. This specimen consisted of CD4+ or CD8+ T cells sorted from blood, obtained in a trial of the OX40 agonist ivuxolimab. The DNA of the CDR3 is TGTGCCGGTGGGACGGACTCCTACGAGCAGTACTTC. Residues: CAGGTDSYEQYF.